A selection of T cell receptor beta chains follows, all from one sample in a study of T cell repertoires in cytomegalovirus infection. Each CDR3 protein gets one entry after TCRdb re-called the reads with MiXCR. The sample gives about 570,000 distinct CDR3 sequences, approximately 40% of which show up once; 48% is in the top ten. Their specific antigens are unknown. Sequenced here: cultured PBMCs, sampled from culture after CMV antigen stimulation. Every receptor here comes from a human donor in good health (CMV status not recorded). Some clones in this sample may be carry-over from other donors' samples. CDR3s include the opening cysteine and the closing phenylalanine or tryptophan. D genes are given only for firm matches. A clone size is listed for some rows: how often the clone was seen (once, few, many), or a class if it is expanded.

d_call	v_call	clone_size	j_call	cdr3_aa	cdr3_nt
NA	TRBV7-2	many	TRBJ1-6	CASSLEAVKTGSPLHF	TGTGCCAGCAGCTTGGAGGCGGTGAAAACGGGATCACCCCTCCACTTT
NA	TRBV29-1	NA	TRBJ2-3	CSVGGTDTQYF	TGCAGCGTGGGTGGTACAGATACGCAGTATTTT
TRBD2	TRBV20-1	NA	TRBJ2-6	CSAKGPGLAGPPGANVLTF	TGCAGTGCTAAGGGACCGGGACTAGCGGGACCTCCTGGGGCCAACGTCCTGACTTTC
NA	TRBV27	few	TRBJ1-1	CASSFPAGGENTEAFF	TGTGCCAGCAGTTTCCCCGCCGGGGGGGAGAACACTGAAGCTTTCTTT
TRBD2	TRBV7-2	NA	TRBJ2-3	CASSIRLAGGTDTQYF	TGTGCCAGCAGCATCAGACTAGCGGGGGGCACAGATACGCAGTATTTT
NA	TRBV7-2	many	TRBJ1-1	CASSPRADPHEAFF	TGTGCCAGCAGCCCCCGAGCGGACCCCCATGAAGCTTTCTTT
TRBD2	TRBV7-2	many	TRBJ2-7	CASSRLAGGPHEQYF	TGTGCCAGCAGTCGACTAGCGGGAGGGCCCCACGAGCAGTACTTC
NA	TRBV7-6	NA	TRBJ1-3	CASSLGTEVPVHPNSGNTIYF	TGTGCCAGCAGCTTAGGGACTGAGGTACCCGTCCACCCCAACTCTGGAAACACCATATATTTT
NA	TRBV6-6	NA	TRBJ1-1	CASSYFGSTEAFF	TGTGCCAGCAGTTACTTTGGTAGCACTGAAGCTTTCTTT
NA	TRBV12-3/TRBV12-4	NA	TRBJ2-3	CASRSPGSAGPTDTQYF	TGTGCCAGCAGGTCACCTGGGAGCGCGGGACCCACAGATACGCAGTATTTT
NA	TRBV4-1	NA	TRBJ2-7	CASSDESGYEQYF	TGCGCCAGCAGCGATGAGAGCGGGTACGAGCAGTACTTC
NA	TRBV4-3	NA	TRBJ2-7	CASSQGRTTSYEQYF	TGCGCCAGCAGCCAAGGCAGGACAACCTCCTACGAGCAGTACTTC
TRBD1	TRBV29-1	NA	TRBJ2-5	CSVTGGSGTQYF	TGCAGCGTGACAGGGGGGTCAGGGACCCAGTACTTC
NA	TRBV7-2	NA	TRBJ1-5	CASSEQGGNQPQHF	TGTGCCAGCAGCGAACAGGGCGGCAATCAGCCCCAGCATTTT
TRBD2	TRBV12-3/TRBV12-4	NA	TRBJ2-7	CASSLLGLAGAIF	TGTGCCAGCAGTTTATTGGGACTAGCGGGGGCCATCTTC
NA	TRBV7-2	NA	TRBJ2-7	CASSLVTYSYEQYF	TGTGCCAGCAGCTTAGTCACGTACTCCTACGAGCAGTACTTC
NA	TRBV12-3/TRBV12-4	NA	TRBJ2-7	CASRPGRTTGQYF	TGTGCCAGCAGGCCGGGACGCACGACCGGGCAGTACTTC
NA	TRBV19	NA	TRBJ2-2	CATTVRGRDPFWTGELFF	TGTGCCACCACCGTGAGGGGCCGGGACCCCTTTTGGACCGGGGAGCTGTTTTTT
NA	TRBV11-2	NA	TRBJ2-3	CASSFGLHTDTQYF	TGTGCCAGCAGCTTCGGACTACACACAGATACGCAGTATTTT
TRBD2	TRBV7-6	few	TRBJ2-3	CASSLVTSGGTDTQYF	TGTGCCAGCAGCTTAGTCACTAGCGGGGGCACAGATACGCAGTATTTT
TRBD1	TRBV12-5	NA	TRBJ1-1	CASGSVSGTGRTEAFF	TGTGCTAGTGGTTCGGTCAGCGGGACAGGGCGCACTGAAGCTTTCTTT
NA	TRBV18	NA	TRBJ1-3	CASSHVALDGNTIYF	TGTGCCAGCTCACACGTAGCCTTGGATGGAAACACCATATATTTT
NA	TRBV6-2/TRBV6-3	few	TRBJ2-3	CASSASVYTQYF	TGTGCCAGCAGTGCTTCAGTGTATACGCAGTATTTT
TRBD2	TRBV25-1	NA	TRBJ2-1	CASSESWVAGFNEQFF	TGTGCCAGCAGTGAAAGTTGGGTAGCGGGTTTCAATGAGCAGTTCTTC
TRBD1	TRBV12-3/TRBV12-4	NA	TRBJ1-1	CASSRGTATEAFF	TGTGCCAGCAGTCGTGGGACAGCCACTGAAGCTTTCTTT
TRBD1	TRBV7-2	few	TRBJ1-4	CASSVQRGLNEKLFF	TGTGCCAGCAGCGTACAAAGGGGGCTGAATGAAAAACTGTTTTTT
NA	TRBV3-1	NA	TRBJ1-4	CASSQRGPNEKLFF	TGTGCCAGCAGCCAAAGGGGACCTAATGAAAAACTGTTTTTT
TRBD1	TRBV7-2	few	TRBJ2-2	CASSFRTGGIGELFF	TGTGCCAGCAGCTTTCGGACAGGGGGCATCGGGGAGCTGTTTTTT
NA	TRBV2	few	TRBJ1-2	CASSAANYGYTF	TGTGCCAGCAGTGCGGCCAACTATGGCTACACCTTC
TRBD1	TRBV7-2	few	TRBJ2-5	CASSFGPGQGGETQYF	TGTGCCAGCAGCTTTGGTCCGGGACAGGGTGGGGAGACCCAGTACTTC
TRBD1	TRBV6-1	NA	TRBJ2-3	CASREQGTDTQYF	TGTGCCAGCAGAGAACAGGGGACGGATACGCAGTATTTT
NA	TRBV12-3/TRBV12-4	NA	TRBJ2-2	CASSRAALGTGELFF	TGTGCCAGCAGTCGGGCCGCCCTTGGGACCGGGGAGCTGTTTTTT
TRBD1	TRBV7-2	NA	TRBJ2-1	CASSSTGTDYNEQFF	TGTGCCAGCAGCTCCACCGGGACAGATTACAATGAGCAGTTCTTC
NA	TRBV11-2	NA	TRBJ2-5	CASSLGRVPQETQYF	TGTGCCAGCAGCTTAGGGCGGGTCCCACAAGAGACCCAGTACTTC
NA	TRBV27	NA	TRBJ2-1	CASSLQGVNNEQFF	TGTGCCAGCAGTTTACAGGGTGTCAACAATGAGCAGTTCTTC
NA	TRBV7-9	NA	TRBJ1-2	CASSPQLGSGAHGYTF	TGTGCCAGCAGCCCCCAACTCGGTTCAGGGGCGCATGGCTACACCTTC
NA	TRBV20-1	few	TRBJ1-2	CSAHPRANYGYTF	TGCAGTGCCCACCCCAGGGCGAACTATGGCTACACCTTC
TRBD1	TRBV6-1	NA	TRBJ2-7	CASRQRTGSPYEQYF	TGTGCCAGCAGACAACGGACAGGGTCTCCCTACGAGCAGTACTTC
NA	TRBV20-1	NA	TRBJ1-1	CSAESNTEAFF	TGCAGTGCTGAATCGAACACTGAAGCTTTCTTT
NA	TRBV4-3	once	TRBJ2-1	CASSQVSPRDNEQFF	TGCGCCAGCAGCCAAGTTAGTCCACGAGACAATGAGCAGTTCTTC
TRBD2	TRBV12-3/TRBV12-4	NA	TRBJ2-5	CASSISGSFETQYF	TGTGCCAGCAGTATTAGCGGGAGTTTTGAGACCCAGTACTTC
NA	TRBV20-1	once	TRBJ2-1	CSAGELRGWGNEQFF	TGCAGTGCTGGAGAGCTTAGGGGATGGGGCAATGAGCAGTTCTTC
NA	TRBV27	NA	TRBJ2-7	CASSLYYGGAYEQYF	TGTGCCAGCAGTTTATATTACGGGGGCGCCTACGAGCAGTACTTC
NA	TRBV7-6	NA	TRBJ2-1	CASSLAGADNEQFF	TGTGCCAGCAGCTTAGCGGGGGCCGACAATGAGCAGTTCTTC
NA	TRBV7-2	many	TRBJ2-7	CASSRVGDAGEQYF	TGTGCCAGCAGCCGGGTCGGGGATGCGGGCGAGCAGTACTTC
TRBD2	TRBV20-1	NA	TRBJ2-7	CSARDRGGGLYEQYF	TGCAGTGCTAGAGATCGGGGCGGGGGGCTCTACGAGCAGTACTTC
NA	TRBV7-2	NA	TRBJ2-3	CASSSGTYSQYF	TGTGCCAGCAGCTCGGGGACTTACTCGCAGTATTTT
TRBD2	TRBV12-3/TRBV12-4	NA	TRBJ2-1	CASRPGLTPSVF	TGTGCCAGCAGGCCGGGACTAACCCCTTCGGTCTTC
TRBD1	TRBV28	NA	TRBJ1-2	CASWGNPGTAYGYTF	TGTGCCAGCTGGGGAAACCCCGGGACAGCCTATGGCTACACCTTC
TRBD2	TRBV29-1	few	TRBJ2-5	CSAGLGGETQYF	TGCAGCGCCGGACTGGGGGGGGAGACCCAGTACTTC
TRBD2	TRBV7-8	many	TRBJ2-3	CASSSSAGLDTQYF	TGTGCCAGCAGCTCATCAGCGGGGTTGGATACGCAGTATTTT
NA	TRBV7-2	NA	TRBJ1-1	CASSPDKNREAFF	TGTGCCAGCAGCCCCGACAAGAATAGAGAAGCTTTCTTT
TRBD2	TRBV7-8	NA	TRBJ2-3	CASSSSRGGTDTDTQYF	TGTGCCAGCAGCTCGAGTCGGGGAGGGACTGACACAGATACGCAGTATTTT